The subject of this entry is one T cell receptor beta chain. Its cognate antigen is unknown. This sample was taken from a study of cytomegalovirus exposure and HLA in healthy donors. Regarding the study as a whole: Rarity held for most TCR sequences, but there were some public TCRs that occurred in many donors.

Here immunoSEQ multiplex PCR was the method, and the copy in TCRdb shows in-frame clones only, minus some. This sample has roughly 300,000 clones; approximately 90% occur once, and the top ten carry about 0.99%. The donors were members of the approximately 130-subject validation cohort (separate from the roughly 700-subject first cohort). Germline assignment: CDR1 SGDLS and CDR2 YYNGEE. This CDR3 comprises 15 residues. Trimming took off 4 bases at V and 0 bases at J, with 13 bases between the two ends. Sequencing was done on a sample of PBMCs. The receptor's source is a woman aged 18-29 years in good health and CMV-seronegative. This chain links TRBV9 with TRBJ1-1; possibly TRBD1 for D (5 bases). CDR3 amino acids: CASSPQEKMNTEAFF. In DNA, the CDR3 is TGTGCCAGCAGCCCACAGGAAAAAATGAACACTGAAGCTTTCTTT.